This note documents a single TCR beta chain sequence. Antigen specificity is unknown. Germline-derived CDR1 and CDR2 are ENHRY and SYGVKD. J was trimmed by 0 bases and V by 3 bases; bases with no gene match: 8. CDR3 length equals 16 residues. This sample is drawn from a study of shared clonotypes between healthy human individuals. Notes on the study in general: A small donor pool kept down the genetic and exposure-history diversity that was represented.

Across several immunoSEQ plates, the genomic DNA of each subset was split evenly. TCRdb's table, derived via immunoSEQ multiplex PCR, lists solely in-frame clones and lacks some. There are around 1.5 million clones in the sample; approximately 98% occur only once, and roughly 0.42% lies in the top ten. The sample comprised naive CD4+ T cells sorted from blood. The sample's subset: CD45RA+ positively selected. This chain links TRBV10-3 with TRBJ2-7; 7 bases match TRBD1. This TCR was recovered from a man aged 25-40 years in good health. CDR3 protein: CAISDISGDSSYEQYF. In DNA form, the CDR3 reads TGTGCCATCAGTGATATCTCCGGGGACAGCTCCTACGAGCAGTACTTC.